This T cell receptor (beta chain) was recorded in a study of blood T cell repertoires in COVID-19 (dated by TCRdb to about 2020). Regarding the research as a whole: Samples from collaborators originated in the United States, Italy and Spain and spanned both the acute and convalescent phases of COVID-19. The material from the prospective study consisted of cDNA or gDNA derived from T cells, B-cell-depleted T cells, or PBMCs. Subjects who had been exposed to COVID-19, were actively infected with it, or had recovered from it provided the deeply sampled blood TCRbeta repertoires that made up the dataset. The repertoires were released in a freely available public database intended as a resource for research on the immune response to SARS-CoV-2. The samples were drawn from two sources: the first 160 participants of the ongoing ImmuneRACE study, and 1,000 to 1,500 subjects contributed by 6 global collaborators. The sample metadata nearly always contained a de-identified subject ID, COVID-19 status, age in years and sex. Where available, HLA class I and class II types were taken from metadata supplied by the sample provider and were not determined by assay-based typing.

Samples from volunteer blood donors who had recovered from COVID-19 were contributed by a second Seattle source. Collaborating institutions collected whole blood in K2EDTA tubes following their own protocols. For TCRbeta analysis, collaborators shipped samples in one of three forms: frozen whole blood, isolated PBMCs, or DNA extracted from either of those sample types. The immunoSEQ Assay, a bias-controlled multiplex PCR, was used to amplify TCRbeta CDR3 regions from genomic DNA. As for how the authors treated the data: Within the assay, amplification of reference gene primers was used to estimate how many nucleated cells each sample contained. To quantify the absolute abundance of each unique TCRbeta CDR3 rearrangement, sequence reads were collapsed and filtered. For each sample, productive Simpson clonality was calculated by taking the square root of Simpson's diversity index across productive rearrangements. TCRdb carries this immuneACCESS record with in-frame sequences only. Its versions omit some clonotypes, under half of them owing to an unresolved V gene in the studies checked, with the rest unexplained. The DNA gave D and trimming, while V, J and clone size come from that table. For this sample there are nearly 300,000 clones; approximately 89% appear just once. 6.9% of the sample lies in the top ten.

The V end loses 1 base and the J end loses 6 bases, and a stretch of 10 bases separates them. CDR1 and CDR2 are drawn from the germline V gene (reference sequence): GTSNPN, SVGIG. The CDR3, cysteine through phenylalanine, is 13 amino acids long. The only DNA kept is the CDR3, 39 bases in frame from the first base. What the authors observed across the whole study: Clinical and demographic metadata were provided uncurated, with the amount varying by source and participant.

Turning to this clone: The clone's antigen remains unknown. No base quality values were provided; no much bigger clone lies one nucleotide off.

This sequence was found in a woman under 40 who had recovered from COVID-19. Sequenced sample: peripheral blood. This sequence uses TRBV30 and TRBJ2-4; no D segment can be confidently identified. In nucleotides, the sequence is TGTGCCTGGAGTGAAATCCCCCTAAACATTCAGTACTTC. This encodes CAWSEIPLNIQYF.